The 23 T cell receptor beta chains reported below all come from one sample, sequenced in a study of T cells after yellow fever vaccination. TCRdb analysed the 5' RACE reads with MiXCR anew, one entry per CDR3 protein. This sample has about 320,000 distinct CDR3 sequences, with under 15% found just once. The sample here was CD4+ T cells sorted from PBMCs, taken 15 days after the yellow fever booster vaccination. The source is a man younger than 35 who received the YFV17D yellow fever vaccine.

The rearrangement uses TRBV6-6 and TRBJ2-1; TRBD2 might be the D (6 bases). CDR1 is MNHNY and CDR2 is SVGAGI in the germline V gene (reference sequence). V was clipped by 1 base and J by 0 bases, with 10 bases between them. The CDR3 sequence is 16 residues long. The DNA of the CDR3 is TGTGCCAGCAGTTACTTGTCGACTAGCTCCTACAATGAGCAGTTCTTC. It specifies CASSYLSTSSYNEQFF.

This clonotype was seen once. The chain employs TRBV28 and TRBJ2-5; D is possibly TRBD2 (6 bases). Germline assignment: CDR1 MDHEN and CDR2 SYDVKM. The CDR3 spans 10 residues. As DNA, the CDR3 is TGTGCTCACGGCGGGGCCCCTATATACTTC. Its protein product is CAHGGAPIYF. The variable domain in full, with the rest retrieved from reference TRBV28 and TRBJ2-5, is DVKVTQSSRYLVKRTGEKVFLECVQDMDHENMFWYRQDPGLGLRLIYFSYDVKMKEKGDIPEGYSVSREKKERFSLILESASTNQTSMYLCAHGGAPIYFGPGTRLLVL.

This clonotype was detected only a few times. The chain joins TRBV15 to TRBJ1-3, with D perhaps matching TRBD1 (5 bases). This CDR3 contains 16 residues. In germline, CDR1 is LNHNV, CDR2 YYDKDF (reference sequence). Trimming shortened V by 0 bases and J by 0 bases, and 9 bases separated the two germline ends. The chain's CDR3 is CATSRDRGTSGNTIYF. In DNA form, the CDR3 reads TGTGCCACCAGCAGAGATAGGGGCACCTCTGGAAACACCATATATTTT. Combining the CDR3 with reference TRBV15 and TRBJ1-3 gives the whole variable domain DAMVIQNPRYQVTQFGKPVTLSCSQTLNHNVMYWYQQKSSQAPKLLFHYYDKDFNNEADTPDNFQSRRPNTSFCFLDIRSPGLGDTAMYLCATSRDRGTSGNTIYFGEGSWLTVV.

This clonotype has only a few counts. J is TRBJ2-2 and V is TRBV5-1; 8 positions match TRBD1. The CDR3 extends over 17 amino acids. Trimming cost V 0 bases and J 4 bases; bases outside gene matches: 8. The germline gives CDR1 SGHRS, CDR2 YFSETQ. DNA of the CDR3: TGCGCCAGCAGCTTGGGCCCCCGGACAGGGAGCACCGGGGAGCTGTTTTTT. Translating gives CASSLGPRTGSTGELFF.

The gene calls are TRBV4-3 and TRBJ1-4; tentative D call: TRBD1 (5 bases). There are 14 residues in the CDR3. CDR1 and CDR2 from the germline V gene are LGHNA and YSLEER. Deletions cut 0 bases from V and 7 bases from J, with 9 bases between. The CDR3 is CASSQEGTGEKLFF. The CDR3 coding sequence is TGCGCCAGCAGCCAAGAGGGGACCGGTGAAAAACTGTTTTTT.

This clonotype came up a few times. V and J are TRBV5-1 and TRBJ1-6, with 8 bases aligning to TRBD1. CDR1 is SGHRS, CDR2 YFSETQ, per germline. V dropped 0 bases and J dropped 10; count of bases not matched to a gene: 9. This CDR3 is built from 16 residues. The CDR3 loop is CASSLEAGGATSPLHF. The CDR3, as DNA: TGCGCCAGCAGCTTGGAAGCAGGGGGCGCAACCTCACCCCTCCACTTT.

This clonotype has only a few counts. In DNA, the CDR3 is TGTGCCAGCAGCCCATTCGGGGGCTACAATGAGCAGTTCTTC. It encodes CASSPFGGYNEQFF. The chain is built from TRBV11-2 and TRBJ2-1; the D gene is possibly TRBD2 (6 bases). This CDR3 contains 14 residues. Germline CDR1 and CDR2: SGHAT and FQNNGV. The germline V and J ends were trimmed by 5 bases and 3 bases, with 11 bases remaining between them.

The J gene is TRBJ2-1, the V gene TRBV21-1; the table calls TRBD1, which could not be checked here. TRBV21-1 is a documented pseudogene. The CDR3 is made up of 16 amino acids. The CDR3 is CASSKVHHREFNEQFF. The DNA of the CDR3 is TGTGCCAGCAGCAAAGTACACCACAGGGAATTCAATGAGCAGTTCTTC.

The chain joins TRBV2 to TRBJ2-5; 10 bases align to TRBD2. The germline V gene has CDR1 SNHLY and CDR2 FYNNEI. The CDR3 is 15 residues long. The V and J ends lost 11 bases and 7 bases, in that order; junction bases with no gene match: 16. The CDR3 DNA sequence: TGTGCCCCAGAAAAGCTAGCGGGGGCTTTAGGGACCCAGTACTTC. This gives the protein CAPEKLAGALGTQYF.

The table lists this clonotype with many counts. The chain has TRBV12-3 or TRBV12-4 and TRBJ2-7, with D perhaps TRBD1 (7 bases). Trimming took 10 bases from V and 2 from J, leaving 15 bases between them. The CDR3 consists of 13 residues. CDR3 nucleotide sequence: TGTGCCACCTCCCAGGGGGGAGCCTACGAGCAGTACTTC. It specifies CATSQGGAYEQYF.

This sequence joins TRBV4-3 and TRBJ2-1, with D possibly being TRBD2 (5 bases). This CDR3 is built from 13 residues. Trimming removed 1 base at V and 10 bases at J, with 11 bases between. The germline CDR1 and CDR2 sequences are LGHNA and YSLEER. The CDR3 DNA follows: TGCGCCAGCAGCCAAGTCCGGGGTCGAGAGCAGTTCTTC. Translating it yields CASSQVRGREQFF.

The rearrangement joins TRBV19 to TRBJ2-5; possible D gene TRBD2, 6 bases. The V gene's germline CDR1 is LNHDA and CDR2 SQIVND (reference sequence). V lost 10 bases and J 3 bases, leaving 12 bases between the germline ends. This CDR3 is built from 12 residues. The CDR3 coding sequence is TGTGCCACGGGGCGGGGTGAAGAGACCCAGTACTTC. Residues: CATGRGEETQYF.

The table lists this clonotype with many counts. The rearrangement joins TRBV5-1 to TRBJ2-7; possibly TRBD1 for D (5 bases). CDR3 size: 15 residues. V was cut by 5 bases and J by 6 bases, with 21 bases left in between. CDR1 is SGHRS and CDR2 is YFSETQ in the germline V gene. The CDR3 sequence is CASSPGALNLGEQYF. In nucleotides, the CDR3 is TGCGCCAGCAGTCCTGGGGCCCTCAATTTAGGCGAGCAGTACTTC.

The V call is TRBV7-3, the J call TRBJ2-3; TRBD2 aligns across 9 bases. CDR1 SGHTA and CDR2 FQGTGA come from the germline V gene. This CDR3 comprises 17 residues. Trimming cost V 5 bases and J 1 base; bases outside gene matches: 10. This chain's CDR3 is CASSPKGASGGTDTQYF. The CDR3 DNA follows: TGTGCCAGCAGCCCTAAAGGGGCTAGCGGGGGCACAGATACGCAGTATTTT.

The rearrangement links TRBV5-1 to TRBJ2-5; 15 nucleotides match TRBD2. Germline assignment: CDR1 SGHRS and CDR2 YFSETQ. Trimming cost V 3 bases and J 5 bases; bases outside gene matches: 8. The CDR3 is 17 amino acids. This CDR3 is CASSSGLAGGPWETQYF. In nucleotides, the CDR3 is TGCGCCAGCAGCTCTGGACTAGCGGGGGGGCCATGGGAGACCCAGTACTTC.

The chain recombines TRBV6-5 with TRBJ1-5, with 9 bases matching TRBD1. CDR3 length: 16 amino acids. The germline gives CDR1 MNHEY, CDR2 SVGAGI. The V gene end was trimmed by 4 bases and the J gene end by 1 base; junction bases not matched to a gene: 5. CDR3 DNA: TGTGCCAGCAGTTCCACAGGGGGCAGGAGCAATCAGCCCCAGCATTTT. As protein: CASSSTGGRSNQPQHF.

There are a few counts of this clonotype. The chain combines TRBV18 with TRBJ1-1; unclear D gene. In germline, CDR1 is KGHSH, CDR2 LQKENI. Trimming shortened V by 3 bases and J by 6 bases, and 5 bases separated the two germline ends. The CDR3 has 11 amino acids. The chain's CDR3 is CASSPSSEAFF. CDR3 DNA: TGTGCCAGCTCACCGAGCTCTGAAGCTTTCTTT.

This clonotype was seen a handful of times. The V and J genes are TRBV6-2 or TRBV6-3 and TRBJ2-7; D unclear. The CDR3 length is 13 residues. V lost 7 bases and J lost 3, with 13 bases in between. Germline V gene sequence: CDR1 MNHEY, CDR2 SVGEGT. CDR3 nucleotides: TGTGCCAGCACCCCGAACTTAAACTACGAGCAGTACTTC. As protein: CASTPNLNYEQYF.

This clonotype has at least ten counts. This chain connects TRBV4-3 to TRBJ2-3; 9 bases fit TRBD2. Losses at the gene ends were 1 base for V and 1 base for J; bases not matched to a gene: 0. CDR3 size: 15 residues. CDR1 is LGHNA, CDR2 YSLEER, per germline. The CDR3 DNA reads TGCGCCAGCAGCCAAGCTAGCGGGGGCACAGATACGCAGTATTTT. Amino acids: CASSQASGGTDTQYF.

The chain uses TRBV30 and TRBJ2-3, with D possibly being TRBD1 (7 bases). CDR1 and CDR2 from the germline V gene are GTSNPN and SVGIG (reference sequence). V was pared by 7 bases and J by 0 bases, with 17 bases between. This CDR3 spans 15 amino acids. In nucleotides, the CDR3 is TGTGCCTCAGGGGGGCGGGCGATAAGCACAGATACGCAGTATTTT. This translates into CASGGRAISTDTQYF. The variable domain in full, with the rest retrieved from reference TRBV30 and TRBJ2-3, is SQTIHQWPATLVQPVGSPLSLECTVEGTSNPNLYWYRQAAGRGLQLLFYSVGIGQISSEVPQNLSASRPQDRQFILSSKKLLLSDSGFYLCASGGRAISTDTQYFGPGTRLTVL.

This clonotype was picked up many times. This rearrangement joins TRBV4-2 to TRBJ1-5; D may be TRBD1 (6 bases). Germline V CDR1 and CDR2: LGHNA, YNFKEQ. The CDR3 length is 17 residues. Trimming removed 0 bases from V and 3 bases from J, with 15 bases in between. CDR3 in amino acids: CASSQDGDIGSNQPQHF. The DNA for the CDR3 is TGTGCCAGCAGCCAAGATGGGGACATTGGGTCCAATCAGCCCCAGCATTTT.

This clonotype occurred a few times. The chain combines TRBV18 with TRBJ2-3, with a tentative D call TRBD2 (6 bases). CDR1 and CDR2 from the germline V gene are KGHSH and LQKENI. This CDR3 has 16 amino acids. V was trimmed by 1 base and J by 4 bases, leaving 15 bases between them. Written as DNA, the CDR3 is TGTGCCAGCTCACCACTTGCGACTAGTAGGGCAGATACGCAGTATTTT. It yields the protein CASSPLATSRADTQYF.

The chain has TRBV2 and TRBJ2-6; 8 bases agree with TRBD1. The germline V gene has CDR1 SNHLY and CDR2 FYNNEI. V dropped 9 bases and J dropped 1; count of bases not matched to a gene: 8. This CDR3 has 16 amino acids. This CDR3 reads CARRQGYGSGANVLTF. The CDR3 nucleotides read TGTGCCAGGAGACAGGGGTATGGTTCTGGGGCCAACGTCCTGACTTTC.